This is a list of T cell receptor beta chains from one sample in a study of T cells in Graves' hyperthyroidism and ophthalmopathy. TCRdb passed the multiplex PCR reads through MiXCR, listing each CDR3 protein once. The sample records some 460,000 distinct CDR3 sequences, around a sixth being singletons. Sequences were obtained from blood. The source of these receptors is a woman aged 18-29 years with Graves' hyperthyroidism. CDR3s include the opening cysteine and the closing phenylalanine or tryptophan. D genes are given only for firm matches. The size field is filled for only some rows; it gives once, few, many or a size class.

j_call clone_size d_call v_call cdr3_nt cdr3_aa
TRBJ2-6 . . TRBV7-2 TGTGCCAGCAGCCCCCCTCCCAACGTCCTGACTTTC CASSPPPNVLTF
TRBJ1-3 few . TRBV3-1 TGTGCCAGCAGCCAAGATGGGACAATAAGTGGCACCATATATTTT CASSQDGTISGTIYF
TRBJ1-1 many TRBD1 TRBV29-1 TGCAGCGTTGAGGGACAGGTTGGGAACACTGAAGCTTTCTTT CSVEGQVGNTEAFF
TRBJ2-3 many . TRBV20-1 TGCAGTGCTAGTCGGCCAGGGGTCCCGGATACGCAGTATTTT CSASRPGVPDTQYF
TRBJ2-3 few . TRBV9 TGTGCCAGCAGCGAGGGGCCAAATGGGGGCACAGATACGCAGTATTTT CASSEGPNGGTDTQYF
TRBJ1-6 many . TRBV7-4 TGTGCCAGCACCGATCGAGAGGCCCCCGGGAATTCACCCCTCCACTTT CASTDREAPGNSPLHF
TRBJ1-1 many TRBD1 TRBV4-1 TGCGCCAGCAGCCAAGGGCCTCTTGGAGGGGGCAACACTGAAGCTTTCTTT CASSQGPLGGGNTEAFF
TRBJ1-4 many TRBD1 TRBV28 TGTGCCAGCAGTTCCCTCGGGACAGGCGGAAAACTGTTTTTT CASSSLGTGGKLFF
TRBJ2-5 . TRBD2 TRBV27 TGTGCCAGCAGTTTAAGACGGGGGGGGGAGACCCAGTACTTC CASSLRRGGETQYF
TRBJ1-5 many . TRBV6-2/TRBV6-3 TGTGCCAGCAGTTACTCGGGGTTGGGCAATCAGCCCCAGCATTTT CASSYSGLGNQPQHF
TRBJ2-3 . TRBD2 TRBV20-1 TGCAGTGCTGTAGACCTAGCGGAACCCACAGATACGCAGTATTTT CSAVDLAEPTDTQYF
TRBJ2-7 . TRBD2 TRBV7-9 TGTGCCAGCAGCTTAGTTTTGGGGCGGGGGAATGCGGCCTACGAGCAGTACTTC CASSLVLGRGNAAYEQYF
TRBJ2-1 . TRBD1 TRBV10-2 TGCGCCAGCAATCGGGCCCTGGACAGGGGGAGTTACAATGAGCAGTTCTTC CASNRALDRGSYNEQFF
TRBJ2-5 . . TRBV3-1 TGTGCCGGCAGCCAAGAAGGCCGGCAGACCCAATACTTC CAGSQEGRQTQYF
TRBJ1-1 few . TRBV29-1 TGCAGCGTCCTGGACCGACTTTACACTGAAGCTTTCTTT CSVLDRLYTEAFF
TRBJ2-7 many TRBD2 TRBV20-1 TGCAGTGCTAGAGAATGGACTAGCGGGATGGAGCAGTACTTC CSAREWTSGMEQYF
TRBJ1-5 few . TRBV6-6 TGTGCCAGCAGTTACTCGGGACCAAGGAGCAATCAGCCCCAGCATTTT CASSYSGPRSNQPQHF
TRBJ1-1 many . TRBV5-1 TGCGCCAGCAGCTCGGACGGGCCGCCCGCTGAAGCTTTCTTT CASSSDGPPAEAFF
TRBJ1-1 many . TRBV12-3/TRBV12-4 TGTGCCAGCAGTTTAACCGGGGGCTCTGAAGCTTTCTTT CASSLTGGSEAFF
TRBJ2-4 . . TRBV15 TGTGCCACCAGCAGATCAACCCAGAGTAAAGCCAAAAACACTCAGTACTTC CATSRSTQSKAKNTQYF
TRBJ2-3 few . TRBV14 TGTGCCAGCAGCCAAGATCAGGGTTTGGCAGATACGCAGTATTTT CASSQDQGLADTQYF
TRBJ2-1 many . TRBV7-2 TGTGCCAGCAGCTTATCTAGGGAAAATGAGCAGTTCTTC CASSLSRENEQFF
TRBJ1-5 few . TRBV20-1 TGCAGTGCTAGAGACAGGGAGGTAGGCAATCAGCCCCAGCATTTT CSARDREVGNQPQHF
TRBJ1-2 many . TRBV20-1 TGCAGTGCTAGATTGACAGCCTCCGGCTACACCTTC CSARLTASGYTF
TRBJ2-1 many TRBD1 TRBV7-9 TGTGCCAGCAGCTCCTCGCTATCGGACAGGGTCTACAATGAGCAGTTCTTC CASSSSLSDRVYNEQFF
TRBJ1-1 . . TRBV6-2/TRBV6-3 TGTGCCAGCAGCCCGCTTTATCAGGATGTCACTGAAGCTTTCTTT CASSPLYQDVTEAFF
TRBJ2-7 many . TRBV11-1 TGTGCCAGCAGCTTGGACGGGGGCTCCTACGAGCAGTACTTC CASSLDGGSYEQYF
TRBJ2-7 many . TRBV11-2 TGTGCCAGCAGCTCCGAGGTGGGGCAGGACGTGTACGAGCAGTACTTC CASSSEVGQDVYEQYF
TRBJ2-7 many . TRBV6-1 TGTGCCAGCAGTTGGGTGGGTGACGACGAGCAGTACTTC CASSWVGDDEQYF
TRBJ2-1 many TRBD2 TRBV10-3 TGTGCCATCGGAGGGACTAGCGGGAACAATGAGCAGTTCTTC CAIGGTSGNNEQFF
TRBJ1-2 many . TRBV9 TGTGCCAGCAGCGTACGGGGCGCGGCTAACTATGGCTACACCTTC CASSVRGAANYGYTF
TRBJ2-3 many . TRBV10-2 TGCGCCAGCAGGGGGCCAGATACGCAGTATTTT CASRGPDTQYF
TRBJ2-1 many TRBD2 TRBV18 TGTGCCAGCTCACCAACGGAGCGGGGTATTCGGGAGCAGTTCTTC CASSPTERGIREQFF
TRBJ2-3 many TRBD2 TRBV18 TGTGCCAGCTCACCGTTTGGGACTAGAGGGGGCACAGATACGCAGTATTTT CASSPFGTRGGTDTQYF
TRBJ2-2 few . TRBV11-3 TGTGCCAGCAGCTTTTCATCAAACACCGGGGAGCTGTTTTTT CASSFSSNTGELFF
TRBJ2-7 few TRBD2 TRBV5-1 TGCGCCAGCAGCTTGGGTCCTGCGGGGGTCTCCTACGAGCAGTACTTC CASSLGPAGVSYEQYF
TRBJ1-3 many . TRBV28 TGTGCCAGCACCCAAACGTTATTCCAGGGGACTGGAAACACCATATATTTT CASTQTLFQGTGNTIYF
TRBJ2-2 . TRBD2 TRBV5-1 TGCGCCAGCTGCAGAACGGGACTAGCTGACACCGGGGAGCTGTTTTTT CASCRTGLADTGELFF
TRBJ1-1 . . TRBV2 TGTGCCAGCAGGATAGAATCAACTGAAGCTTTCTTT CASRIESTEAFF
TRBJ2-6 . . TRBV7-3 TGTGCCAGCTCCTTTTGGGGGGCAGCTAATCGAAAGGCCAACGTCCTGACTTTC CASSFWGAANRKANVLTF
TRBJ2-1 . . TRBV27 TGTGCCAGCAGTTCAACTCCCGGGGGTTACAATGAGCAGTTCTTC CASSSTPGGYNEQFF
TRBJ1-6 . . TRBV20-1 TGCAGTGCTGTATCAGGGAGCTCCTATAATTCACCCCTCCACTTT CSAVSGSSYNSPLHF
TRBJ1-1 many TRBD1 TRBV2 TGTGCCAGCATAGGGGGCCCCATGAACACTGAAGCTTTCTTT CASIGGPMNTEAFF
TRBJ2-1 . TRBD2 TRBV9 TGTGCCAGCAGCGTCGGACTAGCGACAAACAATGAGCAGTTCTTC CASSVGLATNNEQFF
TRBJ2-7 . TRBD2 TRBV6-7 TGTGCCACCCCTTTCGGCGGGAGGACCTACGAGCAGTACTTC CATPFGGRTYEQYF
TRBJ1-1 many . TRBV2 TGTGCCAGCAGGGAGTGGGAGAACACTGAAGCTTTCTTT CASREWENTEAFF
TRBJ1-2 . . TRBV19 TGTGCCAGTAGTCTCTCACACGTTGGCTACACCTTC CASSLSHVGYTF
TRBJ2-1 many . TRBV27 TGTGCCAGCAGTTTATGGGGCAAGAGCTCCTACAATGAGCAGTTCTTC CASSLWGKSSYNEQFF
TRBJ2-3 many . TRBV28 TGTGCCAGCCAGACCGCAGGCGGTGTCGGCCCTAGCACAGATACGCAGTATTTT CASQTAGGVGPSTDTQYF
TRBJ2-5 many . TRBV3-1 TGTGCCAGCAGCCCGGGCTACCAAGAGACCCAGTACTTC CASSPGYQETQYF